This TCR beta chain was sequenced for a study of T-cell reconstitution after alpha-beta-depleted transplantation in children. Unique molecular identifiers were incorporated into the prepared TCRbeta library. TCRdb reanalysed the PCR reads using MiXCR and keeps one entry per CDR3 protein. The sample includes 200,000 to 250,000 distinct CDR3 sequences, approximately 10% of them seen just once. Trimming cost V 6 bases and J 0 bases, with 15 bases left between them. The CDR3 is 16 amino acids. The germline gives CDR1 DFQATT, CDR2 SNEGSKA (reference sequence). The receptor comes from a child less than two years old with acute myeloid leukemia, due to receive a stem cell transplant. The material was PBMCs, obtained before TCRalphabeta/CD19-depleted stem cell transplant. The chain joins TRBV20-1 to TRBJ2-6; either TRBD1 or TRBD2 may supply D (5 bases each). The CDR3 coding sequence is TGCAGTGCCCTGGGACGGCCAAGCTCTGGGGCCAACGTCCTGACTTTC. It is translated as CSALGRPSSGANVLTF.